A single sample is the source of the 2 T cell receptor beta chains below, sequenced in a study of T cell repertoires in aging, cancer and after chemotherapy. Amplification of TCR beta used genomic DNA extracted from peripheral blood. A mixed TRB-A/B primer pool amplified rearranged TRB by multiplex touch-down PCR. TCRdb reanalysed the multiplex PCR reads using MiXCR and keeps one entry per CDR3 protein. The sample yields 2,500 to 3,000 distinct CDR3 sequences, 23% seen once. The sample taken for sequencing was blood. These receptors all stem from a human donor with a solid tumor.

This clonotype came up a few times. This chain links TRBV28 with TRBJ2-7; 9 positions agree with TRBD2. Germline values: CDR1 MDHEN, CDR2 SYDVKM. The CDR3 totals 15 residues. Germline trimming cut 7 bases from V and 1 base from J; bases unmatched to any gene: 8. CDR3 region: CASTHLLAGSYEQYF. Written as DNA, the CDR3 is TGTGCCAGCACCCACCTGCTAGCGGGGTCCTACGAGCAGTACTTC.

This clonotype is categorized as large. The chain carries TRBV27 and TRBJ2-3; no clear D. The CDR3 contains 11 residues. The germline gives CDR1 MNHEY, CDR2 SMNVEV (reference sequence). V was trimmed by 2 bases and J by 4 bases, leaving 1 base between them. CDR3 coding DNA: TGTGCCAGCAGTTTAGCAGATACGCAGTATTTT. Amino acid sequence: CASSLADTQYF.